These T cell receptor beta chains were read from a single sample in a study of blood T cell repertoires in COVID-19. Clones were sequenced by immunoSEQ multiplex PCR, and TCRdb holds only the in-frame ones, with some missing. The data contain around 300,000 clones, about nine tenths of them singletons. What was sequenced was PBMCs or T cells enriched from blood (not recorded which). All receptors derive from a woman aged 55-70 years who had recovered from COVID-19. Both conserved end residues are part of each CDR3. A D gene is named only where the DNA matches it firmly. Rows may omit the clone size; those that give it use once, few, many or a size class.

CDR3nt: TGTGCCAGCTCACCACCCGTCCAGGGGACGAACACCGGGGAGCTGTTTTTT
CDR3aa: CASSPPVQGTNTGELFF
len: 17
v_gene: TRBV18
d_gene: NA
abundance: NA
j_gene: TRBJ2-2

CDR3nt: TGTGCCAGCAGCCCCACCGTCAGCGGGGTCAATGAGCAGTTCTTC
CDR3aa: CASSPTVSGVNEQFF
len: 15
v_gene: TRBV3-1/TRBV3-2
d_gene: TRBD2
abundance: once
j_gene: TRBJ2-1

CDR3nt: TGCGCCAGCAGCCGCCTTGGGGACAGCCAGACAGTGTATGGCTACACCTTC
CDR3aa: CASSRLGDSQTVYGYTF
len: 17
v_gene: TRBV4-1
d_gene: TRBD1
abundance: once
j_gene: TRBJ1-2

CDR3nt: TGTGCCAGCAGCCAAGCGGGAAACTATGGCTACACCTTC
CDR3aa: CASSQAGNYGYTF
len: 13
v_gene: TRBV3-1/TRBV3-2
d_gene: NA
abundance: once
j_gene: TRBJ1-2

CDR3nt: TGTGCCAGCAGCCAGGGAGCGGGGGGGTTCAATGAGCAGTTCTTC
CDR3aa: CASSQGAGGFNEQFF
len: 15
v_gene: TRBV3-1/TRBV3-2
d_gene: TRBD2
abundance: NA
j_gene: TRBJ2-1

CDR3nt: TGTGCCAGCTCACCTAGTGGGGGCGGCTATGGCTACACCTTC
CDR3aa: CASSPSGGGYGYTF
len: 14
v_gene: TRBV18
d_gene: NA
abundance: once
j_gene: TRBJ1-2

CDR3nt: TGTGCCAGCAGCTCCCCCTTGGAGTACGGCTACACCTTC
CDR3aa: CASSSPLEYGYTF
len: 13
v_gene: TRBV11-2
d_gene: NA
abundance: NA
j_gene: TRBJ1-2

CDR3nt: TGCGCCAGCAGCCCGGGACAGTCAATCGATCAGCCCCAGCATTTT
CDR3aa: CASSPGQSIDQPQHF
len: 15
v_gene: TRBV5-1
d_gene: TRBD1
abundance: NA
j_gene: TRBJ1-5

CDR3nt: TGTGCCAGCAGTTATTGGGGCGGAACCTACAATGAGCAGTTCTTC
CDR3aa: CASSYWGGTYNEQFF
len: 15
v_gene: TRBV6-5
d_gene: NA
abundance: once
j_gene: TRBJ2-1

CDR3nt: TGTGCCAGCAAACCCGGACAGGTCTACGAGCAGTACTTC
CDR3aa: CASKPGQVYEQYF
len: 13
v_gene: TRBV6-5
d_gene: TRBD1
abundance: few
j_gene: TRBJ2-7

CDR3nt: TGTGCCAGTAGGGCAAGGGACAGTCTAGCCAAAAACATTCAGTACTTC
CDR3aa: CASRARDSLAKNIQYF
len: 16
v_gene: TRBV19
d_gene: TRBD1
abundance: NA
j_gene: TRBJ2-4

CDR3nt: TGCGCCAGCAGCTTGGGGACTACTCAAGAGACCCAGTACTTC
CDR3aa: CASSLGTTQETQYF
len: 14
v_gene: TRBV5-1
d_gene: NA
abundance: NA
j_gene: TRBJ2-5

CDR3nt: TGTGCCAGCAGGGGGCCTTTAGGAGATACGCAGTATTTT
CDR3aa: CASRGPLGDTQYF
len: 13
v_gene: TRBV27
d_gene: NA
abundance: NA
j_gene: TRBJ2-3

CDR3nt: TGTGCCAGCAGTCTTTCGACAGGGACGGATCAGCCCCAGCATTTT
CDR3aa: CASSLSTGTDQPQHF
len: 15
v_gene: TRBV27
d_gene: TRBD1
abundance: few
j_gene: TRBJ1-5

CDR3nt: TGCGCCAGCAGCTCCCGGACTAGCGGGCCGATCGGGGAGCTGTTTTTT
CDR3aa: CASSSRTSGPIGELFF
len: 16
v_gene: TRBV5-1
d_gene: TRBD2
abundance: once
j_gene: TRBJ2-2

CDR3nt: TGTGCCTGGATTACAGGGGTGTTGGGTGGCTACACCTTC
CDR3aa: CAWITGVLGGYTF
len: 13
v_gene: TRBV30
d_gene: TRBD1
abundance: NA
j_gene: TRBJ1-2

CDR3nt: TGTGCCAGCAGCTACTACGCGGGAGGGCTGAACGAGCAGTACTTC
CDR3aa: CASSYYAGGLNEQYF
len: 15
v_gene: TRBV11-3
d_gene: TRBD2
abundance: NA
j_gene: TRBJ2-7

CDR3nt: TGTGCCAGTAGTATGGGTCAGGGACGAGGGGGCCAAGAGACCCAGTACTTC
CDR3aa: CASSMGQGRGGQETQYF
len: 17
v_gene: TRBV19
d_gene: NA
abundance: NA
j_gene: TRBJ2-5

CDR3nt: TGTGCCAGCAGTTATCAGGGTAGCTATGGCTACACCTTC
CDR3aa: CASSYQGSYGYTF
len: 13
v_gene: TRBV12-3/TRBV12-4
d_gene: NA
abundance: few
j_gene: TRBJ1-2

CDR3nt: TGTGCTAGTGGTCTAAAACTGGGCACCGGCTACACCTTC
CDR3aa: CASGLKLGTGYTF
len: 13
v_gene: TRBV12-5
d_gene: NA
abundance: NA
j_gene: TRBJ1-2

CDR3nt: TGTGCCAGCTCACCACAGGGAGATAACACTGAAGCTTTCTTT
CDR3aa: CASSPQGDNTEAFF
len: 14
v_gene: TRBV18
d_gene: NA
abundance: NA
j_gene: TRBJ1-1

CDR3nt: TGTGCCAGCACTCCGAGCCTCACAGATACGCAGTATTTT
CDR3aa: CASTPSLTDTQYF
len: 13
v_gene: TRBV6-5
d_gene: NA
abundance: NA
j_gene: TRBJ2-3

CDR3nt: TGTGCCAGCAGCTTCGACAGTAACTATGGCTACACCTTC
CDR3aa: CASSFDSNYGYTF
len: 13
v_gene: TRBV11-3
d_gene: NA
abundance: once
j_gene: TRBJ1-2

CDR3nt: TGCAGCGTTGACGTCAGGAGGGGCTATGGCTACACCTTC
CDR3aa: CSVDVRRGYGYTF
len: 13
v_gene: TRBV29-1
d_gene: NA
abundance: few
j_gene: TRBJ1-2

CDR3nt: TGTGCCAGCAGCGTCCGTCAGGGTCCGAACACCGGGGAGCTGTTTTTT
CDR3aa: CASSVRQGPNTGELFF
len: 16
v_gene: TRBV9
d_gene: NA
abundance: NA
j_gene: TRBJ2-2

CDR3nt: TGTGCCAGTATCCTGGGACAGGGGAAAGGGTATGAGCAGTTCTTC
CDR3aa: CASILGQGKGYEQFF
len: 15
v_gene: TRBV19
d_gene: TRBD1
abundance: NA
j_gene: TRBJ2-1

CDR3nt: TGTGCCAGCAGCGAGACGGGACATAACACTGAAGCTTTCTTT
CDR3aa: CASSETGHNTEAFF
len: 14
v_gene: TRBV27
d_gene: NA
abundance: NA
j_gene: TRBJ1-1

CDR3nt: TGTGCTAGCAGCTTTGGACTAGATAGGGTATATGAGCAGTTCTTC
CDR3aa: CASSFGLDRVYEQFF
len: 15
v_gene: TRBV7-7
d_gene: TRBD2
abundance: NA
j_gene: TRBJ2-1

CDR3nt: TGTGCCAGCAGCCAGGATCCCGGGACTAGCGGTTACAATGAGCAGTTCTTC
CDR3aa: CASSQDPGTSGYNEQFF
len: 17
v_gene: TRBV3-1/TRBV3-2
d_gene: TRBD2
abundance: NA
j_gene: TRBJ2-1

CDR3nt: TGTGCCAGCAGCGTGGGGACAGGGGGAGATCAGCCCCAGCATTTT
CDR3aa: CASSVGTGGDQPQHF
len: 15
v_gene: TRBV9
d_gene: TRBD1
abundance: once
j_gene: TRBJ1-5

CDR3nt: TGTGCCACGAACCAGGGGGCGCTGGGGGAGACCCAGTACTTC
CDR3aa: CATNQGALGETQYF
len: 14
v_gene: TRBV2
d_gene: TRBD1
abundance: NA
j_gene: TRBJ2-5

CDR3nt: TGCAGCGTTGAAGAAGGGAGATCACAGGGAGCTGGCTACACCTTC
CDR3aa: CSVEEGRSQGAGYTF
len: 15
v_gene: TRBV29-1
d_gene: NA
abundance: NA
j_gene: TRBJ1-2

CDR3nt: TGCGCCAGCAGCGAGCTGGGACAGAGAACAGATACGCAGTATTTT
CDR3aa: CASSELGQRTDTQYF
len: 15
v_gene: TRBV5-1
d_gene: TRBD1
abundance: once
j_gene: TRBJ2-3

CDR3nt: TGTGCCAGCAGTGAATCTAGGCAGGAAGCTTTCTTT
CDR3aa: CASSESRQEAFF
len: 12
v_gene: TRBV2
d_gene: NA
abundance: once
j_gene: TRBJ1-1

CDR3nt: TGCGCCAGCAGCTTACTGACCGGGAATTCACCCCTCCACTTT
CDR3aa: CASSLLTGNSPLHF
len: 14
v_gene: TRBV5-1
d_gene: NA
abundance: NA
j_gene: TRBJ1-6

CDR3nt: TGTGCCAGTAGTTCCGGGACAGGGGGCGCTTGGGACGGAAACACCATATATTTT
CDR3aa: CASSSGTGGAWDGNTIYF
len: 18
v_gene: TRBV19
d_gene: TRBD1
abundance: NA
j_gene: TRBJ1-3

CDR3nt: TGTGCCAGCAGCTTCGGCTATGGCTACACCTTC
CDR3aa: CASSFGYGYTF
len: 11
v_gene: TRBV5-5
d_gene: NA
abundance: NA
j_gene: TRBJ1-2

CDR3nt: TGCGCCAGCAGCGTAGCTAATGAAAAACTGTTTTTT
CDR3aa: CASSVANEKLFF
len: 12
v_gene: TRBV5-1
d_gene: NA
abundance: NA
j_gene: TRBJ1-4

CDR3nt: TGTGCCAGCAGCCTTAGCGGGGGGGCAGGCGAGCAGTACTTC
CDR3aa: CASSLSGGAGEQYF
len: 14
v_gene: TRBV11-3
d_gene: TRBD2
abundance: NA
j_gene: TRBJ2-7

CDR3nt: TGTGCCACCAGGGCTGGAGTATCACCCCTCCACTTT
CDR3aa: CATRAGVSPLHF
len: 12
v_gene: TRBV27
d_gene: NA
abundance: once
j_gene: TRBJ1-6

CDR3nt: TGTGCCAGTGTTCCGGCCGGAGCTAACTATGGCTACACCTTC
CDR3aa: CASVPAGANYGYTF
len: 14
v_gene: TRBV28
d_gene: NA
abundance: NA
j_gene: TRBJ1-2

CDR3nt: TGTGCCAGCAGCCTCGCGGGGTTCGGCTACACCTTC
CDR3aa: CASSLAGFGYTF
len: 12
v_gene: TRBV6-5
d_gene: NA
abundance: NA
j_gene: TRBJ1-2

CDR3nt: TGTGCCAGCAGGAAGACAGGGTGGGACACTGAAGCTTTCTTT
CDR3aa: CASRKTGWDTEAFF
len: 14
v_gene: TRBV6-5
d_gene: TRBD1
abundance: NA
j_gene: TRBJ1-1

CDR3nt: TGTGCCAGCAGCCTACCACAGGGCACTGAAGCTTTCTTT
CDR3aa: CASSLPQGTEAFF
len: 13
v_gene: TRBV7-9
d_gene: NA
abundance: NA
j_gene: TRBJ1-1

CDR3nt: TGCGCCAGCAGCGCCCGGCGGTGGAACGAGCAGTACTTC
CDR3aa: CASSARRWNEQYF
len: 13
v_gene: TRBV4-1
d_gene: NA
abundance: NA
j_gene: TRBJ2-7

CDR3nt: TGTGCCAGCAGTGAATCCCCTCGCGAGTACTTC
CDR3aa: CASSESPREYF
len: 11
v_gene: TRBV2
d_gene: NA
abundance: NA
j_gene: TRBJ2-7

CDR3nt: TGTGCCAGCAGCCAATCCAACGGGGTTGCCGAGCAGTACTTC
CDR3aa: CASSQSNGVAEQYF
len: 14
v_gene: TRBV16
d_gene: NA
abundance: NA
j_gene: TRBJ2-7

CDR3nt: TGTGCCAGCACAGGGGCCTTAAACCAAGAGACCCAGTACTTC
CDR3aa: CASTGALNQETQYF
len: 14
v_gene: TRBV7-9
d_gene: NA
abundance: once
j_gene: TRBJ2-5

CDR3nt: TGTGCCAGCAGCACAGGGGCGCCCTATGGCTACACCTTC
CDR3aa: CASSTGAPYGYTF
len: 13
v_gene: TRBV6-5
d_gene: TRBD1
abundance: NA
j_gene: TRBJ1-2

CDR3nt: TGTGCCAGCAGCTTGTATGGACTAGCGGGACAAGAGACCCAGTACTTC
CDR3aa: CASSLYGLAGQETQYF
len: 16
v_gene: TRBV5-6
d_gene: TRBD2
abundance: NA
j_gene: TRBJ2-5

CDR3nt: TGCAGTGCTAGTCTAGCGCTTACAGATACGCAGTATTTT
CDR3aa: CSASLALTDTQYF
len: 13
v_gene: TRBV20-1
d_gene: NA
abundance: NA
j_gene: TRBJ2-3

CDR3nt: TGTGCCAGCTCACCAGGATTGGGCAGTCCCTACGAGCAGTACTTC
CDR3aa: CASSPGLGSPYEQYF
len: 15
v_gene: TRBV18
d_gene: NA
abundance: NA
j_gene: TRBJ2-7

CDR3nt: TGTGCCACCCGGGTCTACAATCAGCCCCAGCATTTT
CDR3aa: CATRVYNQPQHF
len: 12
v_gene: TRBV28
d_gene: NA
abundance: NA
j_gene: TRBJ1-5

CDR3nt: TGTGCCAGCAGCTCACGACAGTCCCTATACGAGCAGTACTTC
CDR3aa: CASSSRQSLYEQYF
len: 14
v_gene: TRBV11-2
d_gene: NA
abundance: NA
j_gene: TRBJ2-7

CDR3nt: TGTGCCAGCAGTTACATTAGCGGGGGCTCCTACGAGCAGTACTTC
CDR3aa: CASSYISGGSYEQYF
len: 15
v_gene: TRBV6-6
d_gene: TRBD2
abundance: NA
j_gene: TRBJ2-7